Sequencing of this T cell receptor (beta chain) was carried out in a study of cytomegalovirus exposure and HLA in healthy donors. Study-level findings and limits: Under in vitro conditions, three CMV-associated chains were confirmed as specific for CMV antigens.

This CDR3 is 15 amino acids long. V gave up 2 bases and J gave up 11 bases, with 22 bases separating them. The germline V gene has CDR1 SGHKS and CDR2 YYEKEE (reference sequence). About this clone itself: No antigen is known for it.

60 Vbeta and 13 Jbeta primers were used in PCR. Data came from immunoSEQ multiplex PCR; TCRdb stores just in-frame clones and leaves some out. The sample has some 190,000 clones; 80% are singletons. The source of this sequence is a woman under 40 in good health and CMV-seronegative. Sequenced sample: PBMCs. The V gene is TRBV5-5, the J gene TRBJ1-1; possible D gene TRBD1, 5 bases. As DNA, the CDR3 is TGTGCCAGCAGCTTCATGGGTGGGGCCCTATCTTTGGCTTTCTTT. This gives the protein CASSFMGGALSLAFF.